In its sample, the clone carrying this T cell receptor (beta chain) was seen many times. Its target is not known. The authors built TCR beta libraries using iRepertoire HTBI primers and Arm-PCR of CDR3 regions. TCRdb independently ran MiXCR on the multiplex PCR reads; one entry per CDR3 protein. The table shows about 660,000 distinct CDR3 sequences, with 25% to 30% occurring only once. Trimming took off 4 bases at V and 9 bases at J, with 19 bases between the two ends. This CDR3 spans 15 amino acids. Germline-derived CDR1 and CDR2 are MDHEN and SYDVKM. Time point denoted: persistent/refractory GD, antithyroid drugs over 5 years with positive TRAb. The TCR library used RNA extracted from PBMCs. Patients all came to the study from an endocrinology department in Xi'an, China. The sample comes from a study of regulatory T cells in long-lasting Graves disease. For the study at large: Persistent Graves' disease meant over 5 years of antithyroid drugs with positive TSH receptor antibodies.

Study observations and caveats: Whereas more than 950 public clonotypes were shared by new patients, persistent patients shared more, at a few thousand. Persistent Graves' cases showed lower TCR diversity than newly diagnosed cases.

The sample was peripheral blood mononuclear cells (PBMCs), taken when the disease was refractory, from a patient treated with antithyroid drugs. The clonotype comes from a female donor with Graves disease. The chain combines TRBV28 with TRBJ1-5; maybe TRBD1 (5 bases). The CDR3 is CASSSSTNGGVPQHF. CDR3 bases: TGTGCCAGCAGTTCCAGCACAAATGGGGGAGTGCCCCAGCATTTT.